The table lists the clone carrying this TCR beta chain with a count of one. Its antigen remains unknown. This specimen includes other DNA sequences encoding the same CDR3. This record belongs to a study of cytomegalovirus exposure and HLA in healthy donors. About the study: Researchers previously reported finding fewer than 140 million unique TCR beta sequences from 170 million or so T cells. Notes on the study in general: Beyond CMV serostatus, there was no information to go on about immune exposure. As a later analysis revealed, most CMV-associated TCR beta chains appeared HLA-restricted.

With 60 Vbeta and 13 Jbeta primers, the PCR was carried out. Clones were read by immunoSEQ multiplex PCR, and TCRdb kept only the in-frame ones, dropping some. This table has under 200,000 clones, around 78% appearing once. Germline assignment: CDR1 LNHDA and CDR2 SQIVND (reference sequence). The CDR3 has 13 residues. V lost 1 base, J lost 1 base, and 3 bases lay in between. The chain employs TRBV19 and TRBJ2-3, with D unresolved. The TCR comes from a young man in good health and CMV-seronegative. Sequenced sample: PBMCs. CDR3 loop: CASSIGGTDTQYF. The CDR3 bases are TGTGCCAGTAGTATAGGCGGCACAGATACGCAGTATTTT.